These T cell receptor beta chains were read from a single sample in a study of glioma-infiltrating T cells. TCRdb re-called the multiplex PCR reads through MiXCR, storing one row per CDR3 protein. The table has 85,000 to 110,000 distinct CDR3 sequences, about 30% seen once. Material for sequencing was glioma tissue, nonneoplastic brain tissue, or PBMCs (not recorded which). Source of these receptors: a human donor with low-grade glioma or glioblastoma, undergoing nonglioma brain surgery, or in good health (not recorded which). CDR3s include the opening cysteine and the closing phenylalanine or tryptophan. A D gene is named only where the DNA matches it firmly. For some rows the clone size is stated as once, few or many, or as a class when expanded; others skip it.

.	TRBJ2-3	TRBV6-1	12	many	TGTGCCAGCTCTCCGAGCACAGATACGCAGTATTTT	CASSPSTDTQYF
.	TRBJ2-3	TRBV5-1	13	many	TGCGCCAGCAGCTTGGATGACACAGATACGCAGTATTTT	CASSLDDTDTQYF
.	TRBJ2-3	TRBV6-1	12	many	TGTGCCACTAGGGATAACACAGATACGCAGTATTTT	CATRDNTDTQYF
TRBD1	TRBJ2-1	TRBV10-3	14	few	TGTGCCATCAGTGACTCCCCACAGGGGCATGAGCAGTTCTTC	CAISDSPQGHEQFF
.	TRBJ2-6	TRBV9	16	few	TGTGCCAGCAGCGTAGCGGTTAGCTCTGGGGCCAATGTCCTGACTTTC	CASSVAVSSGANVLTF
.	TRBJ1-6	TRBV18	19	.	TGTGCCAGCTCACCTCTTCCGGACTCTCAGAGCTCCTATAATTCACCCCTCCACTTT	CASSPLPDSQSSYNSPLHF
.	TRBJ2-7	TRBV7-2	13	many	TGTGCCAGCAGCCTTCGGGACGGCTACGAGCAGTACTTC	CASSLRDGYEQYF
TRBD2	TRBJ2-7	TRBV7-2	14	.	TGTGCCAGCAACCTTACTAGCGGCGCCTACGAGCAGTACTTC	CASNLTSGAYEQYF
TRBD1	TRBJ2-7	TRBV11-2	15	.	TGCGCCAGCAGCCAAGCGGAACAGGGGCATTACGAGCAGTACTTC	CASSQAEQGHYEQYF
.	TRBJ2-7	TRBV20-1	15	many	TGCAGTGCTAGGCCACCGGGACGGATTTCCTACGAGCAGTACTTC	CSARPPGRISYEQYF
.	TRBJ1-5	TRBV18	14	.	TGTGCCAGCTCAAGGAGACAGACCCTTGATCCCCAGCATTTT	CASSRRQTLDPQHF
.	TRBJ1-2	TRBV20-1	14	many	TGCAGTGCTAAAACCATGCCGGGATACTATGGCTACACCTTC	CSAKTMPGYYGYTF
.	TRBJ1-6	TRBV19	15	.	TGTGCCAGTAGTCCTCCGGGACAACCTAATTCACCCCTCCACTTT	CASSPPGQPNSPLHF